Described below is a single T cell receptor (beta chain) sequence and its context. Its antigen remains unidentified. The sample belongs to a study of T cells in Graves' hyperthyroidism and ophthalmopathy. Whole-study results and caveats: Most clonotypes that expanded in the thyroid above 0.001 also showed up in blood.

Fresh 10 ml peripheral blood yielded PBMCs. Template material for amplifying TCR beta CDR3 regions consisted of RNA transcripts. HTBI primers were employed in a first-round RT-PCR of the TCR CDR3. TCRdb called the multiplex PCR reads again in MiXCR, with one record for every CDR3 protein. The sample holds about 300,000 distinct CDR3 sequences; roughly 20% are singletons and the top ten take 35% to 40%. The clonotype was recovered from a man aged 45-60 years with Graves' ophthalmopathy. The specimen was blood.

The CDR3 spells CASSQVPLAGANEQFF. The CDR3 nucleotides are TGCGCCAGCAGCCAAGTTCCCCTAGCGGGGGCCAATGAGCAGTTCTTC. V gene TRBV4-1 combines with J gene TRBJ2-1, with TRBD2 matching 10 bases. Per the germline V gene, CDR1 is MGHRA and CDR2 is YSYEKL. The J segment lost 6 bases and the V segment lost 1 base, leaving 6 bases of the junction unmatched. This CDR3 is 16 amino acids long.